This TCR beta chain derives from a study of glioma-infiltrating T cells. Study outcomes and limitations: Gliomas, especially low-grade, showed above-expected tissue-blood divergence; non-neoplastic patients showed below.

This clonotype occurred a few times. Its antigen remains unidentified. Amplification of TCR alpha and beta CDR3 regions from RNA used iRepertoire nested multiplex PCR. One-step reverse transcription and amplification started from approximately 100-400 ng of tissue mRNA or PBMC total RNA. TCRdb reanalysed the multiplex PCR reads using MiXCR and keeps one entry per CDR3 protein. The sample has approximately 90,000 distinct CDR3 sequences, under 30% seen once. Material: glioma tissue, nonneoplastic brain tissue, or PBMCs (not recorded which). The TCR originated in a human donor with low-grade glioma or glioblastoma, undergoing nonglioma brain surgery, or in good health (not recorded which).

The CDR3 DNA follows: TGTGCCACCACTGGACAGAACAAGGGCACTGAAGCTTTCTTT. This translates into CATTGQNKGTEAFF. This sequence joins TRBV19 and TRBJ1-1; perhaps TRBD1 as D (6 bases). CDR1 is LNHDA, CDR2 SQIVND, per germline (reference sequence). The V gene lost 10 bases and the J gene lost 4 bases, with 19 bases spanning the gap. CDR3 length: 14 residues.